The clone carrying this T cell receptor beta chain appeared a single time. This specimen comes from a study of shared clonotypes between healthy human individuals. Germline trimming cut 6 bases from V and 7 bases from J; bases unmatched to any gene: 5. The CDR3 runs 14 residues. CDR1 and CDR2 (germline): LNHDA, SQIVND (reference sequence). Clones were sequenced by immunoSEQ multiplex PCR, and TCRdb holds only the in-frame ones, with some missing. Here the sample spans under 750,000 clones, 72% being singletons. Sequences were obtained from memory CD4+ T cells sorted from blood. Subset given: CD45RA-negative fraction. The sequence came from a woman aged 25 to 39 in good health. The chain is built from TRBV19 and TRBJ2-1; 11 bases fit TRBD2. CDR3 coding DNA: TGTGCCAGTAGCACTAGCGGGAGAGGGAATGAGCAGTTCTTC. This encodes CASSTSGRGNEQFF.